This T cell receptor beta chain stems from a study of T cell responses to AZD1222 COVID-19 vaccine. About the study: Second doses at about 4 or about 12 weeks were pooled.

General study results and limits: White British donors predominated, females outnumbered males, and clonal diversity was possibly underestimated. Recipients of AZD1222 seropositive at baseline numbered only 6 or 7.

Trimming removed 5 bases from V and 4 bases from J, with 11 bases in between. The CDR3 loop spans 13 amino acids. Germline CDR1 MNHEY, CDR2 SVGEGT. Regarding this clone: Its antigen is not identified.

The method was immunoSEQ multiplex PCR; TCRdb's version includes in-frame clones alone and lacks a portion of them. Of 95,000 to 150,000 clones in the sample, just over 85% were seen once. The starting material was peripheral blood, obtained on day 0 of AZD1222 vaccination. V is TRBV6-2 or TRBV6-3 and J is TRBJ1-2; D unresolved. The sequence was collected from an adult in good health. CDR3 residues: CASSPQQAYGYTF. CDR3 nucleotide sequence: TGTGCCAGCAGTCCCCAGCAGGCCTATGGCTACACCTTC.